This section outlines one TCR beta chain sequence together with its context. Its antigen is unknown. At the DNA level, this CDR3 is encoded by other sequences in the same sample as well. This record belongs to a study of radiotherapy plus CTLA-4 blockade in lung cancer. With 4 bases clipped from V and 2 bases from J, the junction kept 4 bases outside the gene matches. CDR1 MGHRA and CDR2 YSYEKL come from the germline V gene. The CDR3 consists of 14 residues. The method was immunoSEQ multiplex PCR; TCRdb's version includes in-frame clones alone and lacks a portion of them. This repertoire shows 110,000 or so clones, approximately 84% found once; its top ten account for approximately 5%. Study-level results: With interferon-beta, early dynamics of blood T cell clones were reported to best predict response.

This sequence was found in a human donor with non-small cell lung cancer who had a partial response to radiotherapy plus ipilimumab. This specimen consisted of peripheral blood, obtained from a patient treated with radiotherapy plus ipilimumab. The chain carries TRBV4-1 and TRBJ1-1, with 7 bases matching TRBD1. The CDR3 here is CASSPDRANTEAFF. CDR3 nucleotide sequence: TGCGCCAGCAGCCCAGACAGGGCAAACACTGAAGCTTTCTTT.